Sequencing of this TCR beta chain was carried out in a study of T cell responses to AZD1222 COVID-19 vaccine (dated by TCRdb to about 2021). About the investigation overall: AZD1222 recipients with second doses at about 4 weeks or about 12 weeks were pooled, because spike-specific TCR depth and breadth did not differ between schedules. TCR sequencing covered about 230 trial participants: some 210 given two doses of AZD1222 and 26 given two doses of MenACWY control vaccine. Trial participants were enrolled by age into 18-55, 56-69 and 70-plus year subgroups, with about 150, 28 and 57 TCR-sequenced participants respectively. General study outcomes and caveats: Most participants were white British and females outnumbered males, and the authors suggested that clonal diversity may have been underestimated. The whole spike protein was spanned by vaccine-associated CD4 TCRs, and dominant responses were seen in regions 160-218 and 743-854. A significant rise in spike-specific TCR breadth and depth was observed after two AZD1222 doses relative to day 0 and relative to MenACWY recipients. Only 5 to 7 AZD1222 recipients were SARS-CoV-2 seropositive at baseline, limiting conclusions about previously exposed vaccinees. Epitopes outside the regions mutated in the B.1.351 and B.1.1.7 variants were reportedly recognized by nearly half of the unique spike-specific TCRs. In the small 56-69-year group, the increase in depth fell short of significance, most likely because of low power. Because no day 14 peak-response samples were available, the repertoires could be characterized only after the peak T cell response.

The CDR3 regions of human TCRbeta chains were subjected to immunosequencing. The study's own analysis went as follows. TCRs in the repertoires were matched against a reference library of SARS-CoV-2-specific TCRs that had been generated with the MIRA antigen-specificity platform. Breadth was defined as the fraction of unique TCRs that were SARS-CoV-2-associated, and depth was defined as the fraction of total T cells that were SARS-CoV-2-associated. Using the MIRA data, each spike-specific TCR was assigned both to the spike region to which the TCR was reactive and to a CD4 or CD8 class. Log10-transformed breadth and depth values were compared by one-way ANOVA with Sidak's multiple comparisons tests. Entries here come from immuneACCESS through TCRdb and include only in-frame sequences with V and J called. Some clones fail to appear in such tables; in the studies checked, an unresolved V gene covers under half of the shortfall, and the cause of the remainder is unknown. From that table come the V and J calls and clone size; the DNA was used to work out D and trimming. This sample is represented by around 99,000 clones; around 87% of them were singletons. In total, the top ten clones hold approximately 4% of the sample.

The cysteine opens and the phenylalanine closes a CDR3 of 13 amino acids. The read is trimmed to its CDR3 DNA, 39 bases read in frame from base 1. The germline V gene provides CDR1 KGHDR and CDR2 SFDVKD. The trim is 7 bases for V and 12 bases for J, with a gap of 18 bases between the germline ends. The label giving this sample's time point can be read as: baseline before first vaccination. Samples from vaccinated people were obtained from the UK trials COV001 and COV002, which included a single-blind randomized controlled phase 2/3 trial of AZD1222 (ChAdOx1 nCoV-19) in healthy adults. For TCRbeta chain sequencing, PBMC samples from trial participants were taken at day 0 and at day 28 after the second dose. The sample holds one count of this clone. This receptor's antigen is unknown. Within one base of it there is no much larger clone, and no base qualities were kept.

This sequence was found in an adult in good health. The chain is assembled from TRBV24-1 and TRBJ2-1; a tentative D call is TRBD1 (5 bases match). Sequencing was performed on peripheral blood, taken on day 0 of AZD1222 vaccination. The nucleotides read TGTGCCACCAGACCTAGGGGTTCTTTCCGGCAGTTCTTC. The encoded protein is CATRPRGSFRQFF.